Presented here are 18 T cell receptor beta chains from one specimen sequenced in a study of T cell changes during pregnancy in multiple sclerosis. Here immunoSEQ multiplex PCR was the method, and the copy in TCRdb shows in-frame clones only, minus some. The sample comprises 70,000 to 80,000 clones, around 90% of which are singletons, and around 3.5% rests with the top ten. This specimen consisted of peripheral blood, obtained after pregnancy. The receptors were gathered from a female donor in good health, enrolled as a control in a pregnancy study.

V is TRBV27 and J is TRBJ1-1; 9 nucleotides line up with TRBD1. V shed 5 bases, J shed 0 bases, and the junction held 4 bases outside the gene matches. Germline CDR1 MNHEY, CDR2 SMNVEV (reference sequence). The CDR3 sequence is 15 residues long. The DNA of the CDR3 is TGTGCCAGCAGTGCCGGACAGGGGATGAACACTGAAGCTTTCTTT. Protein: CASSAGQGMNTEAFF.

V and J are TRBV4-1 and TRBJ2-7; possible D gene TRBD1, 5 bases. The CDR3 extends over 15 amino acids. V lost 4 bases and J lost 5, with 18 bases in between. The germline gives CDR1 MGHRA, CDR2 YSYEKL. The CDR3 DNA is TGCGCCAGCAGCCCCCGCCTCCAGGGTTTCGACGAGCAGTACTTC. Protein: CASSPRLQGFDEQYF.

The chain links TRBV4-3 to TRBJ1-6; 7 positions agree with TRBD1. J lost 10 bases, V lost 1 base, and 7 bases had no gene match. Germline loops: CDR1 LGHNA, CDR2 YSLEER. The CDR3 sequence is 15 residues long. CDR3 region: CASSQATGIGSPLHF. The DNA for the CDR3 is TGCGCCAGCAGCCAAGCGACAGGGATAGGGTCACCCCTCCACTTT.

The chain carries TRBV28 and TRBJ1-2; D is ambiguous. The CDR3 totals 14 residues. The V gene lost 1 base and the J gene lost 2 bases, with 8 bases spanning the gap. CDR1 and CDR2 (germline): MDHEN, SYDVKM. In DNA form, the CDR3 reads TGTGCCAGCAGTTTATTGGGCCGGAACTATGGCTACACCTTC. This translates into CASSLLGRNYGYTF.

For the CDR3, the DNA is TGTGCCAGTAGTGTCGGGACAGGGGACTACGAGCAGTACTTC. This gives the protein CASSVGTGDYEQYF. The chain combines TRBV19 with TRBJ2-7; 10 bases map to TRBD1. The germline V gene encodes CDR1 LNHDA and CDR2 SQIVND (reference sequence). Trimming removed 5 bases from V and 3 bases from J; junction bases left unmatched: 4. The CDR3 is 14 residues long.

The V and J genes are TRBV5-4 and TRBJ1-1, with 7 bases aligning to TRBD1. Germline trimming cut 6 bases from V and 7 bases from J; bases unmatched to any gene: 12. The germline V gene has CDR1 SGHNT and CDR2 YYREEE (reference sequence). The CDR3 covers 14 residues. CDR3 in amino acids: CASKNRGQGVEAFF. Here the CDR3 DNA reads TGTGCCAGCAAAAACAGGGGTCAAGGGGTTGAAGCTTTCTTT. The full variable domain, rest sourced from reference TRBV5-4 and TRBJ1-1, is ETGVTQSPTHLIKTRGQQVTLRCSSQSGHNTVSWYQQALGQGPQFIFQYYREEENGRGNFPPRFSGLQFPNYSSELNVNALELDDSALYLCASKNRGQGVEAFFGQGTRLTVV.

The V call is TRBV28, the J call TRBJ2-5, with 15 positions matching TRBD2. Germline CDR1 and CDR2: MDHEN and SYDVKM. Trimming removed 7 bases from V and 4 bases from J; junction bases left unmatched: 7. The CDR3 is 16 amino acids. The CDR3 loop is CASTGLAGGPVETQYF. DNA of the CDR3: TGTGCCAGCACCGGACTAGCGGGGGGGCCCGTAGAGACCCAGTACTTC.

The chain combines TRBV4-2 with TRBJ2-5; TRBD2 matches at 7 bases. Germline assignment: CDR1 LGHNA and CDR2 YNFKEQ. Losses at the gene ends were 4 bases for V and 3 bases for J; bases not matched to a gene: 5. The CDR3 sequence is 14 residues long. CDR3 sequence (DNA): TGTGCCAGCAGCCTTGCGGGGGAAGAAGAGACCCAGTACTTC. Translation gives CASSLAGEEETQYF.

The chain combines TRBV6-1 with TRBJ2-1, with D tentatively TRBD1 (6 bases). Germline loops: CDR1 MNHNS, CDR2 SASEGT. Deletions cut 6 bases from V and 8 bases from J, with 14 bases between. The CDR3 runs to 13 residues. The CDR3 is CASRELQGDEQFF. The CDR3 DNA sequence: TGTGCCAGCAGAGAATTACAGGGCGATGAGCAGTTCTTC.

In this sample, this clone turned up once. The CDR3 spells CATSRVQGTDTQYF. CDR3 nucleotides: TGTGCCACCAGCAGAGTTCAGGGCACAGATACGCAGTATTTT. This rearrangement joins TRBV15 to TRBJ2-3; unclear D gene. CDR1 and CDR2 from the germline V gene are LNHNV and YYDKDF (reference sequence). V shed 1 base and J shed 1 base, with 6 bases lying between them. The CDR3 sequence is 14 residues long.

This chain links TRBV10-1 with TRBJ2-1, with 11 bases identical to TRBD2. V lost 3 bases to trimming and J lost 3 bases; unmatched junction nucleotides: 1. CDR3 length: 15 amino acids. The germline gives CDR1 WNHNN, CDR2 SYGVQD (reference sequence). In DNA, the CDR3 is TGCGCCAGCAGTGAAGGGACTAGCGGCTACAATGAGCAGTTCTTC. It codes for CASSEGTSGYNEQFF.

The CDR3 sequence: CASSHDRTETQYF. The CDR3 coding sequence is TGTGCCAGCAGTCACGACAGGACGGAGACCCAGTACTTC. This rearrangement joins TRBV27 to TRBJ2-5; possible D gene TRBD1, 6 bases. With 5 bases removed from V and 5 bases from J, the gap between germline ends came to 12 bases. Germline values: CDR1 MNHEY, CDR2 SMNVEV (reference sequence). The CDR3 extends over 13 amino acids.

The V call is TRBV30, the J call TRBJ2-5, with TRBD2 matching 7 bases. The germline gives CDR1 GTSNPN, CDR2 SVGIG (reference sequence). V shed 0 bases and J 2 bases; nucleotides not matched to a gene: 3. The CDR3 length is 14 residues. CDR3 nucleotide sequence: TGTGCCTGGAGTGTAAGCGGGAAACAAGAGACCCAGTACTTC. Amino acids: CAWSVSGKQETQYF.

CDR3 sequence: CASSFRQGPEAFF. In DNA, the CDR3 is TGTGCCAGTAGTTTTCGACAGGGACCTGAAGCTTTCTTT. V usage is TRBV19 and J usage is TRBJ1-1; 7 bases align to TRBD1. The CDR3 loop spans 13 amino acids. The germline CDR1 and CDR2 sequences are LNHDA and SQIVND (reference sequence). The V gene end was trimmed by 5 bases and the J gene end by 6 bases; junction bases not matched to a gene: 6.

The chain employs TRBV27 and TRBJ2-4; weak D call: TRBD2 (5 bases). The CDR3 has 12 amino acids. Trimming took 2 bases from V and 6 from J, leaving 5 bases between them. The germline gives CDR1 MNHEY, CDR2 SMNVEV (reference sequence). CDR3 nucleotide sequence: TGTGCCAGCAGTTTACGGGGAAACATTCAGTACTTC. It codes for CASSLRGNIQYF.

This chain joins TRBV28 and TRBJ1-1; a weak D match, TRBD1 (6 bases). The length of the CDR3 is 15 residues. The ends were cut back, 5 bases at V and 0 bases at J, with 13 bases in the middle. Germline-derived CDR1 and CDR2 are MDHEN and SYDVKM. Written as DNA, the CDR3 is TGTGCCAGCAGTACCGGGACACCCATGAACACTGAAGCTTTCTTT. As protein: CASSTGTPMNTEAFF. Full variable domain (remainder filled in from reference TRBV28 and TRBJ1-1): DVKVTQSSRYLVKRTGEKVFLECVQDMDHENMFWYRQDPGLGLRLIYFSYDVKMKEKGDIPEGYSVSREKKERFSLILESASTNQTSMYLCASSTGTPMNTEAFFGQGTRLTVV.

The chain joins TRBV7-2 to TRBJ2-3, with D tentatively TRBD2 (6 bases). The V end was cut by 4 bases, the J end by 2 bases, with 19 bases between. Germline-derived CDR1 and CDR2 are SGHTA and FQGNSA. The CDR3 is made up of 17 amino acids. CDR3 DNA: TGTGCCAGCAGCTCACCAACGGGGACTTCTTTCACAGATACGCAGTATTTT. Its translation is CASSSPTGTSFTDTQYF.

The chain joins TRBV5-1 to TRBJ1-5; the match to TRBD1 covers 7 bases. The CDR3 runs to 13 residues. The ends lost 8 bases at V and 2 bases at J; junction bases unmatched: 4. The germline CDR1 and CDR2 sequences are SGHRS and YFSETQ. Here the CDR3 DNA reads TGCGCCAGTCCCGACAGGGGCAATCAGCCCCAGCATTTT. It is translated as CASPDRGNQPQHF.